The 22 T cell receptor beta chains in this list originate from one sample, sequenced in a study of T cells in Graves' hyperthyroidism and ophthalmopathy. It was RNA transcripts that yielded the amplified TCR beta CDR3 regions. The HTBI set primed first-round TCR CDR3 RT-PCR. TCRdb itself ran the multiplex PCR reads through MiXCR, one entry per CDR3 protein. The sample includes 400,000 to 550,000 distinct CDR3 sequences, approximately 25% of them seen just once. The material sequenced was blood. These receptors came from a woman in her twenties or thirties with Graves' ophthalmopathy.

This clonotype has just a few counts. The CDR3: CASRQEELNTEAFF. DNA for the CDR3: TGTGCCAGCAGACAGGAAGAGTTGAACACTGAAGCTTTCTTT. This chain links TRBV6-1 with TRBJ1-1; TRBD1 is a possible D gene (5 bases). Germline CDR1 is MNHNS and CDR2 is SASEGT. This CDR3 is 14 amino acids long. V was clipped by 6 bases and J by 0 bases, with 11 bases between them.

Concerning this clonotype: The junction departs from germline at one end; a sequencing error may be responsible. The V gene is TRBV20-1, the J gene TRBJ2-2, with 9 nucleotides matching TRBD2. Germline CDR1 DFQATT, CDR2 SNEGSKA (reference sequence). The CDR3 consists of 14 residues. The CDR3 region is CSPSGEANTGELFF. CDR3 nucleotide sequence: TGCAGTCCTAGCGGGGAGGCGAACACCGGGGAGCTGTTTTTT.

This clonotype was detected many times. The rearrangement links TRBV6-5 to TRBJ2-7; 7 bases map to TRBD1. The junction had 6 bases not matched to a gene; V was cut back by 7 bases and J by 0 bases. The V gene's germline CDR1 is MNHEY and CDR2 SVGAGI. The CDR3 loop spans 14 amino acids. CDR3 in amino acids: CASIWTGSSYEQYF. CDR3 sequence (DNA): TGTGCCAGCATTTGGACAGGTAGCTCCTACGAGCAGTACTTC.

This clonotype was counted ten times or more. This sequence joins TRBV4-1 and TRBJ2-5, with no clear D. Trimming left V 6 bases short and J 5 bases short, with 13 bases between. The CDR3 extends over 13 amino acids. Germline assignment: CDR1 MGHRA and CDR2 YSYEKL. CDR3 bases: TGCGCCAGCAGTACTACTTTCCGGGAGACCCAGTACTTC. Its protein is CASSTTFRETQYF.

The sample holds many counts of this clonotype. The rearrangement links TRBV2 to TRBJ2-7; D gene uncertain. V was shortened by 4 bases and J by 7 bases, with 11 bases between the two germline ends. The CDR3 loop spans 12 amino acids. The germline V gene has CDR1 SNHLY and CDR2 FYNNEI. CDR3 protein: CASSVLWSEQYF. The CDR3 DNA follows: TGTGCCAGCAGTGTGTTGTGGAGTGAGCAGTACTTC.

This clonotype was recorded many times. J is TRBJ2-5 and V is TRBV10-2; possible D gene TRBD2, 5 bases. Looked up from germline, CDR1 is WSHSY and CDR2 is SAAADI. The V end was cut by 0 bases, the J end by 2 bases, with 7 bases between. CDR3 size: 14 residues. DNA of the CDR3: TGCGCCAGCAGTGAGTCCCGGGGACAAGAGACCCAGTACTTC. As protein: CASSESRGQETQYF.

This clonotype has a count of ten or more. This chain uses TRBV20-1 with TRBJ1-5, with D uncertain. Germline V CDR1 and CDR2: DFQATT, SNEGSKA (reference sequence). CDR3 length: 13 amino acids. The V and J ends lost 0 bases and 4 bases respectively, with 7 bases between them. The CDR3 here is CSARDGLNQPQHF. In DNA form, the CDR3 reads TGCAGTGCTAGAGATGGTCTTAATCAGCCCCAGCATTTT.

With respect to this clonotype: An end of the junction differs from the germline gene, which may be a read error. The chain is built from TRBV5-6 and TRBJ2-7; D may correspond to TRBD1 or TRBD2 (6 bases each). The germline gives CDR1 SGHDT, CDR2 YYEEEE. CDR3 length equals 13 residues. The CDR3 DNA reads as TGTGCCAGCAGCCCGGGGGCTACCTACGAGCACTACTTC. Translation: CASSPGATYEHYF.

This clonotype was found many times. The V call is TRBV19, the J call TRBJ2-7, with D possibly TRBD2 on 6 matching bases. Germline CDR1 LNHDA, CDR2 SQIVND (reference sequence). Trimming stripped 8 bases from V and 9 bases from J, with 23 bases between. CDR3 length: 14 amino acids. CDR3 region: CASASGVVKEVQYF. CDR3 nucleotides: TGTGCCAGTGCGTCGGGAGTCGTAAAAGAGGTGCAGTACTTC. The whole variable domain, remainder taken from reference TRBV19 and TRBJ2-7, is DGGITQSPKYLFRKEGQNVTLSCEQNLNHDAMYWYRQDPGQGLRLIYYSQIVNDFQKGDIAEGYSVSREKKESFPLTVTSAQKNPTAFYLCASASGVVKEVQYFGPGTRLTVT.

This clonotype was found many times. The chain is built from TRBV7-9 and TRBJ2-7; D gene unclear. Trimming left V 3 bases short and J 4 bases short, with 7 bases between. The CDR3 contains 12 residues. Germline lookup yields CDR1 SEHNR and CDR2 FQNEAQ (reference sequence). In nucleotides, the CDR3 is TGTGCCAGCAGCTTGAAGGTATACGAGCAGTACTTC. This sequence encodes CASSLKVYEQYF.

This clonotype was recorded at least ten times. The J gene is TRBJ1-5, the V gene TRBV6-5; unclear D gene. The CDR3 extends over 14 amino acids. The ends were cut back, 4 bases at V and 3 bases at J, with 10 bases in the middle. CDR1 is MNHEY and CDR2 is SVGAGI in the germline V gene. DNA of the CDR3: TGTGCCAGCAGTTTCCGGGCCACCAATCAGCCCCAGCATTTT. This translates into CASSFRATNQPQHF.

There are many counts of this clonotype. The J gene is TRBJ2-7, the V gene TRBV4-1, with TRBD1 matching over 10 bases. Per germline, CDR1 MGHRA and CDR2 YSYEKL. The length of the CDR3 is 18 residues. The V segment lost 0 bases and the J segment 2 bases; nucleotides outside the gene matches: 10. The CDR3, as DNA: TGCGCCAGCAGCCAAGATCCGTTCGGGACAGGGGCCCCCTACGAGCAGTACTTC. Protein product: CASSQDPFGTGAPYEQYF.

The genes are TRBV2 and TRBJ1-1, with unresolved D. In germline, CDR1 is SNHLY, CDR2 FYNNEI. CDR3 length: 13 residues. V gave up 2 bases and J gave up 3 bases, with 7 bases separating them. The CDR3 nucleotides read TGTGCCAGCAGTGAAACTGCCTACACTGAAGCTTTCTTT. It specifies CASSETAYTEAFF. Using reference TRBV2 and TRBJ1-1 for the parts outside the CDR3, the full variable domain is EPEVTQTPSHQVTQMGQEVILRCVPISNHLYFYWYRQILGQKVEFLVSFYNNEISEKSEIFDDQFSVERPDGSNFTLKIRSTKLEDSAMYFCASSETAYTEAFFGQGTRLTVV.

The V gene is TRBV29-1, the J gene TRBJ1-2; a weak D match, TRBD1 (5 bases). Trimming shortened V by 5 bases and J by 8 bases, and 12 bases separated the two germline ends. CDR3 size: 11 residues. Germline-derived CDR1 and CDR2 are SQVTM and ANQGSEA. The CDR3: CSVSGPRGYTF. In DNA, the CDR3 is TGCAGCGTTTCAGGGCCTCGAGGCTACACCTTC.

V is TRBV2 and J is TRBJ1-1, with D possibly being TRBD1 (6 bases). The CDR3 length is 14 residues. V dropped 10 bases and J dropped 0 bases, with 15 bases sitting between them. CDR1 and CDR2 (germline): SNHLY, FYNNEI. Here the CDR3 DNA reads TGTGCCACCCCGACAGGCCCAATGAACACTGAAGCTTTCTTT. It translates to CATPTGPMNTEAFF.

The sample holds many counts of this clonotype. CDR3 DNA sequence: TGTGCCAGTAGAGCGGGGGCGCTGGGCGAGCAGTACTTC. Encoded protein: CASRAGALGEQYF. The J gene is TRBJ2-7, the V gene TRBV19; 8 bases are shared with TRBD2. The CDR3 totals 13 residues. J was trimmed by 6 bases and V by 6 bases; bases with no gene match: 7. The V gene's germline CDR1 is LNHDA and CDR2 SQIVND (reference sequence).

Many counts were recorded for this clonotype. The V call is TRBV6-2 or TRBV6-3, the J call TRBJ1-5; tentative D call: TRBD1 (5 bases). Germline assignment: CDR1 MNHEY and CDR2 SVGEGT. Trimming took off 4 bases at V and 3 bases at J, with 7 bases between the two ends. The CDR3 length is 13 residues. The CDR3 DNA is TGTGCCAGCAGTTCGGACACCAATCAGCCCCAGCATTTT. This translates into CASSSDTNQPQHF.

The V call is TRBV12-3 or TRBV12-4, the J call TRBJ1-1; TRBD1 matches 7 bases. The length of the CDR3 is 17 residues. V shed 6 bases and J 1 base; nucleotides not matched to a gene: 14. The CDR3 protein is CASSSGTASSRNTEAFF. CDR3 in DNA: TGTGCCAGCAGCTCCGGGACAGCCTCGTCCAGGAACACTGAAGCTTTCTTT.

V is TRBV6-1 and J is TRBJ1-2; TRBD1 might be the D (6 bases). Germline CDR1 is MNHNS and CDR2 is SASEGT. V was shortened by 6 bases and J by 7 bases, with 12 bases between the two germline ends. The CDR3 loop spans 12 amino acids. In nucleotides, the CDR3 is TGTGCCAGCAGCGCCAGGGGCGGTGGCTACACCTTC. Its translation is CASSARGGGYTF.

The gene calls are TRBV15 and TRBJ2-5, with D unresolved. V dropped 0 bases and J dropped 5 bases, with 16 bases sitting between them. The CDR3 consists of 16 residues. Per germline, CDR1 LNHNV and CDR2 YYDKDF (reference sequence). The CDR3 DNA reads as TGTGCCACCAGCAGAGAGTTGGGCACCTTGGGGGAGACCCAGTACTTC. It encodes CATSRELGTLGETQYF.

This clonotype has a count of ten or more. The rearrangement links TRBV12-3 or TRBV12-4 to TRBJ2-5; 9 bases are shared with TRBD1. This CDR3 is 13 amino acids long. V was clipped by 6 bases and J by 5 bases; unmatched bases: 4. The CDR3: CASSTGGGETQYF. CDR3 nucleotide sequence: TGTGCCAGCAGCACAGGGGGCGGGGAGACCCAGTACTTC.

Note on this clonotype: Because it lacks the conserved phenylalanine or tryptophan at the end, this CDR3 is likely a read error. This chain joins TRBV27 and TRBJ1-2; D call uncertain. Germline values: CDR1 MNHEY, CDR2 SMNVEV (reference sequence). CDR3 length: 14 amino acids. V dropped 5 bases and J dropped 1 base, with 11 bases sitting between them. CDR3 sequence reads: CASSPQRFNYGYTL. The CDR3 DNA reads as TGTGCCAGCAGTCCCCAGCGATTTAACTATGGCTACACCCTC.